Detailed here is one T cell receptor beta chain. The source of the sample is a study of blood T cell repertoires in COVID-19. The germline gives CDR1 MDHEN, CDR2 SYDVKM. The junction had 13 bases not matched to a gene; V was cut back by 4 bases and J by 7 bases. The CDR3 loop spans 17 amino acids. Across about 22 US areas, participants ranged in age from about 18 to 100 years. The study counted Cohort 3 donors as recovered given two negative PCRs, clearance, or symptom resolution. Per the authors' pipeline: Reference gene primer amplification gave nucleated cell count estimates. Libraries were prepared by immunoSEQ multiplex PCR; TCRdb keeps only in-frame clonotypes and omits some of them. That table gives V, J and clone size, and the DNA gave D and trimming. The sample consists of almost 400,000 clones, over 85% of them appearing once.

The clonotype originates from a woman in her 30s who had recovered from COVID-19. Material: PBMCs or T cells enriched from blood (not recorded which). The chain has TRBV28 and TRBJ1-6; 7 bases are shared with TRBD1. The CDR3 nucleotides are TGTGCCAGCAGTTCTCCTTTCACGGGACAGTACAATTCACCCCTCCACTTT. It translates to CASSSPFTGQYNSPLHF.